The subject of this entry is one T cell receptor (beta chain). Its specificity is not known. The entry originates in a study of cytomegalovirus exposure and HLA in healthy donors. Study in general: Earlier sequencing of 200 million or so T cells yielded under 120 million unique TCR beta sequences.

General study findings and limits: Later on, a genetic analysis was performed. It linked a missense variant in DCLRE1C with V- and J-gene trimming of TCR beta. Most TCR sequences were uncommon, yet certain public TCRs appeared in many donors.

The primer mix had 60 Vbeta and 13 Jbeta primers. Generated by immunoSEQ multiplex PCR, the TCRdb table keeps only in-frame clones and is missing some. Of some 130,000 clones detected, roughly 83% appear once; the ten largest clones hold about 3.4%. V was pared by 2 bases and J by 8 bases, with 4 bases of the junction left unmatched. The CDR3 is 14 amino acids. The V gene's germline CDR1 is SGHNT and CDR2 YYREEE (reference sequence). The chain carries TRBV5-4 and TRBJ1-4; 9 bases map to TRBD1. The specimen was PBMCs. The sequence derives from a female donor in good health and CMV-seronegative. This chain's CDR3 is CASSFGTGQEKLFF. For the CDR3, the DNA is TGTGCCAGCAGCTTCGGGACAGGGCAGGAAAAACTGTTTTTT.